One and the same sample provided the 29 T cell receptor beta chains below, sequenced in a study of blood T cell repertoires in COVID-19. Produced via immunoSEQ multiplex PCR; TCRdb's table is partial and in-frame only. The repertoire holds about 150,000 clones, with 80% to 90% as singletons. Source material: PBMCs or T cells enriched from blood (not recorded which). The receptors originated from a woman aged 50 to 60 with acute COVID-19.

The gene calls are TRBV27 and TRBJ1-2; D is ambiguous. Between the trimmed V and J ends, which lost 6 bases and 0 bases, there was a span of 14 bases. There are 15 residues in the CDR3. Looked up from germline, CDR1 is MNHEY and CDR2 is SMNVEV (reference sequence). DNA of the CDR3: TGTGCCAGCAGAGACTCGGCGGGAGCTAACTATGGCTACACCTTC. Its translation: CASRDSAGANYGYTF.

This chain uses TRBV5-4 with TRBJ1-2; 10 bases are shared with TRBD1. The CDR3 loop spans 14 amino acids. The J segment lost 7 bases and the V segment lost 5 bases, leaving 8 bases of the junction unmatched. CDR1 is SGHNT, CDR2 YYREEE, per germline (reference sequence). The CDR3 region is CASRPGTGEPGYTF. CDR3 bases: TGTGCCAGCAGACCAGGGACAGGGGAGCCTGGCTACACCTTC.

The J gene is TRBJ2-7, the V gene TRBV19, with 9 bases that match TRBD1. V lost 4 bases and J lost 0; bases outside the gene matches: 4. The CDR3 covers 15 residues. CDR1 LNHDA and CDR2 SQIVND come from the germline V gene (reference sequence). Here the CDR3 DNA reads TGTGCCAGTAGTACGGGACAGGGAAGCTCCTACGAGCAGTACTTC. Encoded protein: CASSTGQGSSYEQYF.

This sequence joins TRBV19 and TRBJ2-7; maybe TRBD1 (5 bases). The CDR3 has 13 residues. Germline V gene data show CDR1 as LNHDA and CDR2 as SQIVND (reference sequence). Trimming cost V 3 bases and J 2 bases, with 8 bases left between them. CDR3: CASSMGPAYEQYF. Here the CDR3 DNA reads TGTGCCAGTAGTATGGGGCCAGCCTACGAGCAGTACTTC.

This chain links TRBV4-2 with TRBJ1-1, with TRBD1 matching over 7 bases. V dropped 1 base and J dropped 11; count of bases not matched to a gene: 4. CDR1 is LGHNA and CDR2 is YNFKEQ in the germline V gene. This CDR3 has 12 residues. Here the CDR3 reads CASSQGTGEAFF. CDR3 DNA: TGTGCCAGCAGCCAAGGTACAGGGGAGGCTTTCTTT.

In DNA form, the CDR3 reads TGCGCCAGCAGCACAGGGCTTGGAGAAGCTTTCTTT. Translation gives CASSTGLGEAFF. This sequence joins TRBV5-1 and TRBJ1-1; possibly TRBD1 for D (6 bases). Trimming left V 4 bases short and J 8 bases short, with 12 bases between. Germline CDR1 reads SGHRS; CDR2 reads YFSETQ. The CDR3 loop spans 12 amino acids.

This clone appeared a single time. CDR3 sequence: CASSSNLRGIAAYTGELFF. CDR3 nucleotide sequence: TGCGCCAGCAGCTCAAATTTACGTGGGATAGCGGCCTACACCGGGGAGCTGTTTTTT. The chain joins TRBV5-1 to TRBJ2-2, with a possible D match to TRBD2 (6 bases). This CDR3 comprises 19 residues. With 3 bases removed from V and 3 bases from J, the gap between germline ends came to 24 bases. Germline CDR1 SGHRS, CDR2 YFSETQ.

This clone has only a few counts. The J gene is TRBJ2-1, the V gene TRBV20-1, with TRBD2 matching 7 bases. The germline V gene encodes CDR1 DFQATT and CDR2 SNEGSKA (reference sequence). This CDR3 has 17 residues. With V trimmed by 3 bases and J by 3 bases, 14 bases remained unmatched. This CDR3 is CSASSVDSGGSYNEQFF. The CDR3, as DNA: TGCAGTGCTAGTTCAGTAGATTCGGGGGGAAGCTACAATGAGCAGTTCTTC.

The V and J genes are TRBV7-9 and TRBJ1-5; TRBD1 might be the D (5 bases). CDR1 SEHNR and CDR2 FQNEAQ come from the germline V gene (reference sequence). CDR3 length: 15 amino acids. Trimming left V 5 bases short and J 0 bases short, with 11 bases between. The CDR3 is CASSPEGDSNQPQHF. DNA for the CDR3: TGTGCCAGCAGCCCCGAAGGGGATAGCAATCAGCCCCAGCATTTT. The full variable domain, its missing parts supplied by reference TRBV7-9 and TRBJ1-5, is DTGVSQNPRHKITKRGQNVTFRCDPISEHNRLYWYRQTLGQGPEFLTYFQNEAQLEKSRLLSDRFSAERPKGSFSTLEIQRTEQGDSAMYLCASSPEGDSNQPQHFGDGTRLSIL.

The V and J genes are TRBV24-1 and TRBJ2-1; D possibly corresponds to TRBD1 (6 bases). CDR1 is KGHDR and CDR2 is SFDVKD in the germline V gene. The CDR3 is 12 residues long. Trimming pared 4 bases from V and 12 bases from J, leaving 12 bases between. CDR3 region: CATSDPDSGQFF. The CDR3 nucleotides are TGTGCCACCAGTGACCCGGACAGCGGGCAGTTCTTC.

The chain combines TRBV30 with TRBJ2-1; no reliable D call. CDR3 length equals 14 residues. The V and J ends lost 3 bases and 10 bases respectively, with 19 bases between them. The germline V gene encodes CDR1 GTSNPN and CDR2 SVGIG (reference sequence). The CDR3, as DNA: TGTGCCTGGAGCCAATCGGTTTGGGCCGGCGAGCAGTTCTTC. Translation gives CAWSQSVWAGEQFF.

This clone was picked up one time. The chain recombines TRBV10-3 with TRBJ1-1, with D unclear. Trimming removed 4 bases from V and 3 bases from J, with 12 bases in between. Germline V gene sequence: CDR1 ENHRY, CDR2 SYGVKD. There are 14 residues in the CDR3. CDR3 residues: CAISVSPGDTEAFF. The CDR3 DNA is TGTGCCATCAGTGTGAGCCCTGGAGACACTGAAGCTTTCTTT.

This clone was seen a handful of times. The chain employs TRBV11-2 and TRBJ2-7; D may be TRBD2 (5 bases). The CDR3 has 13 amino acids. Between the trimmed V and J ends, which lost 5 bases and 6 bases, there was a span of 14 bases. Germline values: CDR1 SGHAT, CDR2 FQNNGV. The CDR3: CASSPRGLSEQYF. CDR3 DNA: TGTGCCAGCAGCCCCCGGGGATTGTCCGAGCAGTACTTC.

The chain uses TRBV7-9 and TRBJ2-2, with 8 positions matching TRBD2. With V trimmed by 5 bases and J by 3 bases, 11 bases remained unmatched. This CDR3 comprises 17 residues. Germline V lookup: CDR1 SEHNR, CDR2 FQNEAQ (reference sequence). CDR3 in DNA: TGTGCCAGCAGCCCATTACCCAGCGGGAGTTACACCGGGGAGCTGTTTTTT. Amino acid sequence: CASSPLPSGSYTGELFF.

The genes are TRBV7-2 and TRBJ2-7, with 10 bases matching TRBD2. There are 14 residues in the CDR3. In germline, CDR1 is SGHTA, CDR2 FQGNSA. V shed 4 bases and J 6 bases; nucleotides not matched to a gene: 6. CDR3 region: CASSSTGLATEQYF. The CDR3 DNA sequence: TGTGCCAGCAGCTCCACGGGACTAGCGACCGAGCAGTACTTC.

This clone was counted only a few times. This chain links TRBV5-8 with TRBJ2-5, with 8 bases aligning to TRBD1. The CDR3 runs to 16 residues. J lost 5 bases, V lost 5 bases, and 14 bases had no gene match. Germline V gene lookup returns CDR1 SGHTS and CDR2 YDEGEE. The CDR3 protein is CASSRQGAFLGETQYF. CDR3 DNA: TGTGCCAGCAGTCGTCAGGGGGCGTTTCTCGGGGAGACCCAGTACTTC.

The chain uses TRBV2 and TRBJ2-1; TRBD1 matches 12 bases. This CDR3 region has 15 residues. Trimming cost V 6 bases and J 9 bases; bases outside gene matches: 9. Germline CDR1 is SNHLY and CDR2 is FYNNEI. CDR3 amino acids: CASSRDRGQRGEQFF. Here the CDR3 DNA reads TGTGCCAGCAGCAGGGACAGGGGGCAAAGAGGTGAGCAGTTCTTC. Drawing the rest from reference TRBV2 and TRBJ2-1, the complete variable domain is EPEVTQTPSHQVTQMGQEVILRCVPISNHLYFYWYRQILGQKVEFLVSFYNNEISEKSEIFDDQFSVERPDGSNFTLKIRSTKLEDSAMYFCASSRDRGQRGEQFFGPGTRLTVL.

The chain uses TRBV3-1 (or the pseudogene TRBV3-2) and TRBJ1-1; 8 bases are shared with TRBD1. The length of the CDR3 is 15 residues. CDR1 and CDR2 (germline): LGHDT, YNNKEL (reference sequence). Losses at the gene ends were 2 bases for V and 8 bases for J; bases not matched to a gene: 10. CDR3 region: CASSQPYRGGKEAFF. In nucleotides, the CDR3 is TGTGCCAGCAGCCAACCATACAGGGGGGGTAAAGAAGCTTTCTTT.

The DNA for the CDR3 is TGTGCCAGCAGCCCCCACCGGTCTGGGGCCAACGTCCTGACTTTC. It is translated as CASSPHRSGANVLTF. This chain uses TRBV6-2 or TRBV6-3 with TRBJ2-6; D gene ambiguous. The germline V and J ends were trimmed by 6 bases and 1 base, with 10 bases remaining between them. Germline loops: CDR1 MNHEY, CDR2 SVGEGT. This CDR3 spans 15 amino acids.

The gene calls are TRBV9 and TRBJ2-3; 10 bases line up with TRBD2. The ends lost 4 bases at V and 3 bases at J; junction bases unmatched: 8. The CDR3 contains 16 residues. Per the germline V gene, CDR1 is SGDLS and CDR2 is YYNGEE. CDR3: CASSSPLAGATDTQYF. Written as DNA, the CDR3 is TGTGCCAGCAGCTCCCCTCTAGCGGGAGCTACAGATACGCAGTATTTT.

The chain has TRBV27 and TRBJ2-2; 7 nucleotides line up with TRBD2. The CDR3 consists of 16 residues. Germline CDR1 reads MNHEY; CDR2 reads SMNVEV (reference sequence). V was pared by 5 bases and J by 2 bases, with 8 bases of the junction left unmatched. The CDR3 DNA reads TGTGCCAGCAGTCCCGGCCTAGCGGCTAACACCGGGGAGCTGTTTTTT. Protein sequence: CASSPGLAANTGELFF.

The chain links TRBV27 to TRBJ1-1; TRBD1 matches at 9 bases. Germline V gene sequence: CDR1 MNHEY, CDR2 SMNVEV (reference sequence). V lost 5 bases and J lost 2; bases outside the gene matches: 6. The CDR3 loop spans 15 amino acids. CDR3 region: CASSPLGQGNTEAFF. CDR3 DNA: TGTGCCAGCAGTCCCTTGGGACAGGGAAACACTGAAGCTTTCTTT.

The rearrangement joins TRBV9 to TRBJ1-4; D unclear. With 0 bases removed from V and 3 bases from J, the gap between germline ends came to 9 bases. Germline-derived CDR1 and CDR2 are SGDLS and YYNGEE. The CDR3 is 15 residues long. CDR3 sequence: CASSVGAAANEKLFF. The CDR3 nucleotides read TGTGCCAGCAGCGTAGGAGCGGCGGCTAATGAAAAACTGTTTTTT.

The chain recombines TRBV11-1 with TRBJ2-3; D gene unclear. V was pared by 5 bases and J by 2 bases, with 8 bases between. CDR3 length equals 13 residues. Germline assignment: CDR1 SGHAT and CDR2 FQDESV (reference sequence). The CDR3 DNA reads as TGTGCCAGCAGCCGTTCCTTCACAGATACGCAGTATTTT. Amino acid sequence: CASSRSFTDTQYF. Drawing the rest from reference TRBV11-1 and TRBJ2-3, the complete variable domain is EAEVAQSPRYKITEKSQAVAFWCDPISGHATLYWYRQILGQGPELLVQFQDESVVDDSQLPKDRFSAERLKGVDSTLKIQPAELGDSAMYLCASSRSFTDTQYFGPGTRLTVL.

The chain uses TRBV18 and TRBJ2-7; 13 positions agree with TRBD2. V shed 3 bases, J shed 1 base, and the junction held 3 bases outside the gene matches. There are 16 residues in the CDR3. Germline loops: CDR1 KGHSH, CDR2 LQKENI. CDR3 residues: CASSPTSGRTSYEQYF. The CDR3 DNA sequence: TGTGCCAGCTCACCGACTAGCGGGAGGACGTCCTACGAGCAGTACTTC.

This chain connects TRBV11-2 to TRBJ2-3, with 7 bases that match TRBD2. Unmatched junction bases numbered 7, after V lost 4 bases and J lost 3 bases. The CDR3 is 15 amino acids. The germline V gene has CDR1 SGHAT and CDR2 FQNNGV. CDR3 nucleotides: TGTGCCAGCAGCTCCGGCGGGAGTAGGACAGATACGCAGTATTTT. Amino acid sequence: CASSSGGSRTDTQYF.

The CDR3 loop reads CSVEGGYHGYEQYF. CDR3 in DNA: TGCAGCGTTGAAGGGGGCTATCACGGATATGAGCAGTACTTC. The chain carries TRBV29-1 and TRBJ2-7, with D perhaps TRBD1 (5 bases). The CDR3 spans 14 residues. The V end lost 1 base, the J end lost 7 bases, and 17 bases lay between the germline ends. The germline V gene encodes CDR1 SQVTM and CDR2 ANQGSEA.

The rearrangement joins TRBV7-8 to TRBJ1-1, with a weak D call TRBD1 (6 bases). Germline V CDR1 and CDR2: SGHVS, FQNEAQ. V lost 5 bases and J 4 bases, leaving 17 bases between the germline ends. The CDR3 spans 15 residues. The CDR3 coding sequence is TGTGCCAGCAGCCCCGAGACAGGACCTGGCACTGAAGCTTTCTTT. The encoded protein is CASSPETGPGTEAFF.

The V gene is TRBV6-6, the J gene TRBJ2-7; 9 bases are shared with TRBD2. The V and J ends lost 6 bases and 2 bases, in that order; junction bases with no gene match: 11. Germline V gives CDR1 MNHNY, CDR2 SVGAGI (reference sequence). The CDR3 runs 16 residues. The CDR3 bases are TGTGCCAGCAGATCCTCCGCTAGCGGGATTACCTACGAGCAGTACTTC. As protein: CASRSSASGITYEQYF.